The 20 T cell receptor beta chains listed next were all sequenced from one sample in a study of cytomegalovirus exposure and HLA in healthy donors. The PCR employed 60 Vbeta primers together with 13 Jbeta primers. Clones were read by immunoSEQ multiplex PCR, and TCRdb kept only the in-frame ones, dropping some. This table holds more than 95,000 clones, roughly 80% found once. Sequencing was done on a sample of PBMCs. Receptors originate from a man between 25 and 39 years old in good health and CMV-seropositive.

V and J are TRBV7-2 and TRBJ2-1; D is perhaps TRBD2 (5 bases). Germline CDR1 and CDR2: SGHTA and FQGNSA. This CDR3 has 15 residues. V lost 3 bases and J lost 3, with 12 bases in between. CDR3 region: CASSFPGIGYNEQFF. CDR3 nucleotides: TGTGCCAGCAGCTTTCCGGGAATAGGCTACAATGAGCAGTTCTTC.

This chain links TRBV28 with TRBJ2-1; 10 positions agree with TRBD2. Germline lookup yields CDR1 MDHEN and CDR2 SYDVKM. The CDR3 runs to 16 residues. Germline trimming cut 7 bases from V and 7 bases from J; bases unmatched to any gene: 13. CDR3 bases: TGTGCCAGCACTTCAGGGGGCGCTAGCGGGGGTAATGAGCAGTTCTTC. As protein: CASTSGGASGGNEQFF.

The chain is built from TRBV5-1 and TRBJ1-1; D may be TRBD1 (5 bases). CDR3 size: 14 residues. The V end lost 0 bases, the J end lost 1 base, and 7 bases lay between the germline ends. The germline CDR1 and CDR2 sequences are SGHRS and YFSETQ. The CDR3 protein is CASSLDGGNTEAFF. CDR3 DNA: TGCGCCAGCAGCTTGGACGGGGGGAACACTGAAGCTTTCTTT. Full variable domain (missing parts from reference TRBV5-1 and TRBJ1-1): KAGVTQTPRYLIKTRGQQVTLSCSPISGHRSVSWYQQTPGQGLQFLFEYFSETQRNKGNFPGRFSGRQFSNSRSEMNVSTLELGDSALYLCASSLDGGNTEAFFGQGTRLTVV.

The chain combines TRBV5-6 with TRBJ1-2; 9 nucleotides match TRBD1. The germline V gene has CDR1 SGHDT and CDR2 YYEEEE. The ends lost 0 bases at V and 7 bases at J; junction bases unmatched: 4. The CDR3 is 14 amino acids. The CDR3 protein is CASSLGTGVSGYTF. Written as DNA, the CDR3 is TGTGCCAGCAGCTTGGGGACAGGGGTTTCTGGCTACACCTTC.

This rearrangement joins TRBV25-1 to TRBJ2-7; TRBD1 matches at 11 bases. V dropped 4 bases and J dropped 4; count of bases not matched to a gene: 3. This CDR3 spans 14 amino acids. CDR1 MGHDK and CDR2 SYGVNS come from the germline V gene. The DNA for the CDR3 is TGTGCCAGCAGTGGGACAGGGGGCCCGTACGAGCAGTACTTC. Residues: CASSGTGGPYEQYF.

The V gene is TRBV4-1, the J gene TRBJ2-5, with TRBD2 matching over 14 bases. The CDR3 contains 17 residues. V trimming: 5 bases; J trimming: 5 bases; junction bases outside the gene matches: 10. The germline V gene has CDR1 MGHRA and CDR2 YSYEKL. This CDR3 reads CASSIAGTSGGRETQYF. As DNA, the CDR3 is TGCGCCAGCAGCATAGCCGGGACTAGCGGGGGACGGGAGACCCAGTACTTC.

CDR3 protein: CASSGTGGLQETQYF. CDR3 bases: TGTGCCAGTAGTGGGACAGGGGGTCTTCAAGAGACCCAGTACTTC. This chain joins TRBV19 and TRBJ2-5, with 11 bases aligning to TRBD1. The CDR3 spans 15 residues. Germline V gene data show CDR1 as LNHDA and CDR2 as SQIVND (reference sequence). Trimming cost V 5 bases and J 2 bases; bases outside gene matches: 4.

The V call is TRBV10-3, the J call TRBJ2-7, with D maybe TRBD2 (7 bases). The V end lost 4 bases, the J end lost 3 bases, and 13 bases lay between the germline ends. This CDR3 region has 14 residues. Looked up from germline, CDR1 is ENHRY and CDR2 is SYGVKD. DNA of the CDR3: TGTGCCATCAGTGGGGGGGGGCCAGTCTACGAGCAGTACTTC. Protein: CAISGGGPVYEQYF.

This clone was detected a few times. The chain links TRBV7-9 to TRBJ1-2; a possible D gene is TRBD1 (6 bases). This CDR3 contains 13 residues. The V and J ends lost 8 bases and 0 bases respectively, with 10 bases between them. Per germline, CDR1 SEHNR and CDR2 FQNEAQ (reference sequence). CDR3 nucleotide sequence: TGTGCCAGCGGGGGGGGCTCTAACTATGGCTACACCTTC. Its protein is CASGGGSNYGYTF.

The chain carries TRBV5-4 and TRBJ1-2, with a possible D match to TRBD1 (6 bases). CDR1 is SGHNT, CDR2 YYREEE, per germline (reference sequence). The CDR3 totals 14 residues. V was clipped by 2 bases and J by 0 bases, with 8 bases between them. The DNA for the CDR3 is TGTGCCAGCAGCTTACAGGGAGCTAACTATGGCTACACCTTC. This gives the protein CASSLQGANYGYTF.

The chain links TRBV7-6 to TRBJ2-7, with D perhaps matching TRBD2 (7 bases). CDR3 length: 14 residues. V gave up 5 bases and J gave up 6 bases, with 17 bases separating them. Germline values: CDR1 SGHVS, CDR2 FNYEAQ. The CDR3 region has the DNA TGTGCCAGCAGCCTTAGCAGGGGCGGGGGCGAGCAGTACTTC. This gives the protein CASSLSRGGGEQYF. Full variable domain (outside the CDR3, taken from reference TRBV7-6 and TRBJ2-7): GAGVSQSPRYKVTKRGQDVALRCDPISGHVSLYWYRQALGQGPEFLTYFNYEAQQDKSGLPNDRFSAERPEGSISTLTIQRTEQRDSAMYRCASSLSRGGGEQYFGPGTRLTVT.

The chain employs TRBV4-1 and TRBJ1-2; D is ambiguous. Germline assignment: CDR1 MGHRA and CDR2 YSYEKL. This CDR3 spans 16 amino acids. V was clipped by 0 bases and J by 4 bases, with 15 bases between them. The CDR3, as DNA: TGCGCCAGCAGCCAAGATCAGGCGGGGTGGCCCTATGGCTACACCTTC. Protein product: CASSQDQAGWPYGYTF.

The chain joins TRBV7-2 to TRBJ2-4, with D possibly matching TRBD1 (6 bases). This CDR3 has 19 amino acids. Trimming pared 5 bases from V and 0 bases from J, leaving 23 bases between. The germline V gene has CDR1 SGHTA and CDR2 FQGNSA. The CDR3 DNA reads TGTGCCAGCAGCCGCATTTCAACTGCTCAGGGGTTAGCCAAAAACATTCAGTACTTC. Its translation is CASSRISTAQGLAKNIQYF.

V usage is TRBV18 and J usage is TRBJ2-1; 10 positions match TRBD1. V shed 3 bases and J 6 bases; nucleotides not matched to a gene: 8. Germline CDR1 and CDR2: KGHSH and LQKENI. The length of the CDR3 is 16 residues. As DNA, the CDR3 is TGTGCCAGCTCACCTGCCGGGACAGGGGTCATCAATGAGCAGTTCTTC. Its protein is CASSPAGTGVINEQFF.

V usage is TRBV5-1 and J usage is TRBJ1-2, with D perhaps TRBD1 (6 bases). V dropped 1 base and J dropped 2 bases, with 9 bases sitting between them. This CDR3 has 14 residues. The germline CDR1 and CDR2 sequences are SGHRS and YFSETQ. The CDR3, as DNA: TGCGCCAGCAGCTTGATGGACAGCAACTATGGCTACACCTTC. Its translation is CASSLMDSNYGYTF.

In this sample, this clone turned up once. The rearrangement links TRBV5-1 to TRBJ2-7; 10 bases fit TRBD1. Germline V CDR1 and CDR2: SGHRS, YFSETQ. The CDR3 contains 15 residues. After removal of 3 bases from V and 4 bases from J, the junction contained 7 bases not matched to a gene. CDR3 in amino acids: CASSSTGTGAYEQYF. The DNA of the CDR3 is TGCGCCAGCAGCTCGACCGGGACAGGGGCGTACGAGCAGTACTTC.

This clone was found once. This sequence joins TRBV14 and TRBJ2-7; D possibly corresponds to TRBD2 (6 bases). CDR1 and CDR2 from the germline V gene are SGHDN and FVKESK. Trimming pared 4 bases from V and 9 bases from J, leaving 10 bases between. CDR3 length: 11 amino acids. The chain's CDR3 is CASSPGRGQYF. CDR3 sequence (DNA): TGTGCCAGCAGCCCGGGGCGGGGGCAGTACTTC.

The CDR3 sequence: CASSSPDRLFVNEQFF. The CDR3 DNA follows: TGTGCCAGCAGCTCTCCGGACAGGTTGTTCGTGAATGAGCAGTTCTTC. V and J are TRBV5-8 and TRBJ2-1, with 7 bases fitting TRBD1. CDR1 is SGHTS, CDR2 YDEGEE, per germline. This CDR3 contains 16 residues. J was trimmed by 7 bases and V by 3 bases; bases with no gene match: 13.

This chain uses TRBV15 with TRBJ2-4; 7 nucleotides match TRBD1. Germline V gene lookup returns CDR1 LNHNV and CDR2 YYDKDF (reference sequence). The V gene end was trimmed by 1 base and the J gene end by 6 bases; junction bases not matched to a gene: 6. The CDR3 extends over 15 amino acids. This chain's CDR3 is CATSRGVGGANIQYF. Here the CDR3 DNA reads TGTGCCACCAGCAGAGGGGTAGGGGGCGCAAACATTCAGTACTTC.

In DNA form, the CDR3 reads TGTGCCAGTAATTCAGGAACGGCTTACAATGAGCAGTTCTTC. Translated, it gives CASNSGTAYNEQFF. The V call is TRBV19, the J call TRBJ2-1; unclear D gene. This CDR3 has 14 amino acids. Germline loops: CDR1 LNHDA, CDR2 SQIVND (reference sequence). V was trimmed by 7 bases and J by 4 bases, leaving 14 bases between them. Full variable domain (rest looked up from reference TRBV19 and TRBJ2-1): DGGITQSPKYLFRKEGQNVTLSCEQNLNHDAMYWYRQDPGQGLRLIYYSQIVNDFQKGDIAEGYSVSREKKESFPLTVTSAQKNPTAFYLCASNSGTAYNEQFFGPGTRLTVL.